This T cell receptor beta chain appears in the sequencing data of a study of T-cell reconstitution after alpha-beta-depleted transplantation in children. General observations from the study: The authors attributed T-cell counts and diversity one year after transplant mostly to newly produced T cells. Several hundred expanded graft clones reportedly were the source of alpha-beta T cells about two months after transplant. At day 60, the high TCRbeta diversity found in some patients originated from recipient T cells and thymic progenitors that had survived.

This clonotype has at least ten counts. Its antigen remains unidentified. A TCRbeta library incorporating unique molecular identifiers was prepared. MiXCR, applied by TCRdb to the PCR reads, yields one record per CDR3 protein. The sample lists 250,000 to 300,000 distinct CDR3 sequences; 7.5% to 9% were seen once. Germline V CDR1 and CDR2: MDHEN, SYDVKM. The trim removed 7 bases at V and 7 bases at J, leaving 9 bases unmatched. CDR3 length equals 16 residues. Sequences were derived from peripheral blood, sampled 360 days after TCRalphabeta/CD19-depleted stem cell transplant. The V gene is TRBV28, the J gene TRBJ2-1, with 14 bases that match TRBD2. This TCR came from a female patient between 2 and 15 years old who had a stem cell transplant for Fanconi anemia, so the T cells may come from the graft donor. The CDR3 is CASTTTSGGAVNEQFF. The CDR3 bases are TGTGCCAGCACCACGACTAGCGGGGGGGCTGTAAATGAGCAGTTCTTC.